The subject of this entry is one T cell receptor beta chain. The data are from a study of CD8 T cells in Susac syndrome. Looking at the study overall: When blood was drawn, the patients with Susac syndrome were therapy-naive, on corticosteroids, or on intravenous immunoglobulin alone.

V gave up 5 bases and J gave up 4 bases, with 8 bases separating them. The CDR3 runs 12 residues. Germline V CDR1 and CDR2: SGHTA, FQGTGA. An amount of RNA that ranged from roughly 0.5 to 1 ug was reverse transcribed with random hexamers. TCR beta CDR3 was amplified by immunoSEQ covering 54 Vbeta and 13 Jbeta. Using its own MiXCR run on the immunoSEQ multiplex PCR reads, TCRdb lists one record per CDR3 protein. The data show about 240,000 distinct CDR3 sequences, almost 97% seen once. The V call is TRBV7-3, the J call TRBJ1-1; no definite D call. Input material: CD4+ T cells from PBMCs. The source is a human donor with Susac syndrome. Written as DNA, the CDR3 is TGTGCCAGCAGCCGTCCCGGCACTGAAGCTTTCTTT. It yields the protein CASSRPGTEAFF.